This T cell receptor beta chain was sequenced in a study of T-cell memory formation after mild COVID-19. In the study overall: Largely, TCR clusters stayed within a single donor.

TCRdb recomputed calls from the 5' RACE reads with MiXCR, one row per CDR3 protein. The profile shows about 250,000 distinct CDR3 sequences, about 16% of them singletons. Findings and limits, study-wide: Second-wave clones with a day 37 peak had unconfirmed SARS-CoV-2 specificity. Clones contracting day 15 to 85 were balanced CD4/CD8; later expanders leaned CD4+.

The CDR3 consists of 16 residues. Germline CDR1 KGHDR, CDR2 SFDVKD. Losses at the gene ends were 4 bases for V and 2 bases for J; bases not matched to a gene: 5. This clonotype has a handful of counts. Its cognate antigen is unknown. This receptor was obtained from an adult woman who had mild COVID-19 (a few samples of this study predate the infection). Cell type and time point are not known. The chain combines TRBV24-1 with TRBJ2-3; 10 nucleotides match TRBD1. Sequenced input: PBMCs or a T cell subset sorted from them (not recorded which). This CDR3 reads CATSDPGQGLTDTQYF. The CDR3 DNA is TGTGCCACCAGTGACCCGGGACAGGGGCTCACAGATACGCAGTATTTT.